This TCR beta chain derives from a study of identical twins. Each CDR3 protein gets one entry after TCRdb re-called the 5' RACE reads with MiXCR. The sample has approximately 620,000 distinct CDR3 sequences; under 9% are singletons. These same records also appear under a second study, on yellow fever vaccine responses in identical twins.

Sample: PBMCs. The source of this sequence is a young woman in good health.

The chain's CDR3 is CSARTGGAGIQYF. In DNA form, the CDR3 reads TGCAGTGCTCGGACGGGGGGCGCGGGCATTCAGTACTTC. The chain combines TRBV20-1 with TRBJ2-4; weak D call: TRBD2 (7 bases). The germline V and J ends were trimmed by 5 bases and 9 bases, with 17 bases remaining between them. CDR1 DFQATT and CDR2 SNEGSKA come from the germline V gene (reference sequence). This CDR3 comprises 13 residues.